Here is one TCR beta chain with its context. TCRdb re-called the 5' RACE reads with MiXCR, one entry per CDR3 protein. The top ten clones hold around 8.6% of a sample with 400,000 or so distinct CDR3 sequences, around 9.7% of them seen once. This sample is drawn from a study of identical twins. This CDR3 comprises 13 residues. The V end was cut by 6 bases, the J end by 5 bases, with 15 bases between. Germline CDR1 is DFQATT and CDR2 is SNEGSKA (reference sequence). The chain recombines TRBV20-1 with TRBJ2-3; D may be TRBD1 (6 bases). The TCR originated in a woman in her forties or fifties in good health. The sequenced sample consisted of naive T cells sorted from blood. In DNA, the CDR3 is TGCAGTGCCCAGAGGGGGACCGGAGATACGCAGTATTTT. The encoded protein is CSAQRGTGDTQYF.